The 22 T cell receptor beta chains below were found in one sample sequenced in a study of beta chain features in type 1 diabetes. All of the isolated RNA was reverse transcribed, so expressed TCRB transcripts were sequenced. Data came from immunoSEQ multiplex PCR; TCRdb stores just in-frame clones and leaves some out. The sample records approximately 37,000 clones, 49% being singletons. The specimen sequenced was central memory CD4+ T cells from blood. These TCRs come from a woman between 18 and 30 years old in good health.

This clone has only a few counts. This rearrangement joins TRBV6-6 to TRBJ1-1; perhaps TRBD1 as D (5 bases). The CDR3 is 13 amino acids. V was shortened by 5 bases and J by 1 base, with 8 bases between the two germline ends. CDR1 and CDR2 from the germline V gene are MNHNY and SVGAGI (reference sequence). The CDR3 loop is CASSQDRNTEAFF. Written as DNA, the CDR3 is TGTGCCAGCAGTCAAGACAGGAACACTGAAGCTTTCTTT.

The chain combines TRBV7-8 with TRBJ1-2, with D hard to call. The germline gives CDR1 SGHVS, CDR2 FQNEAQ. V was trimmed by 6 bases and J by 2 bases, leaving 19 bases between them. The CDR3 spans 16 residues. The chain's CDR3 is CASSSSLGRGNYGYTF. The CDR3 coding sequence is TGTGCCAGCAGTTCCTCCTTGGGCAGAGGGAACTATGGCTACACCTTC.

This chain joins TRBV7-8 and TRBJ1-5, with D possibly being TRBD1 (5 bases). The CDR3 sequence is 15 residues long. With 1 base removed from V and 0 bases from J, the gap between germline ends came to 7 bases. Germline values: CDR1 SGHVS, CDR2 FQNEAQ. CDR3 nucleotide sequence: TGTGCCAGCAGCTTAGGACAGAATAGCAATCAGCCCCAGCATTTT. It codes for CASSLGQNSNQPQHF.

This clone appeared a few times. This rearrangement joins TRBV5-1 to TRBJ2-3; 7 bases are a match to TRBD1. J was trimmed by 6 bases and V by 5 bases; bases with no gene match: 6. CDR3 length: 13 residues. Per the germline V gene, CDR1 is SGHRS and CDR2 is YFSETQ. The CDR3 here is CASRLDRADTQYF. In nucleotides, the CDR3 is TGCGCCAGCAGGTTAGACAGGGCGGATACGCAGTATTTT.

The J gene is TRBJ2-7, the V gene TRBV7-2; 9 bases are shared with TRBD2. Germline-derived CDR1 and CDR2 are SGHTA and FQGNSA. J lost 3 bases, V lost 5 bases, and 5 bases had no gene match. The CDR3 sequence is 14 residues long. This CDR3 is CASSAAGGSYEQYF. For the CDR3, the DNA is TGTGCCAGCAGCGCGGCGGGGGGGAGCTACGAGCAGTACTTC.

The chain combines TRBV30 with TRBJ2-7; D possibly corresponds to TRBD2 (7 bases). Per germline, CDR1 GTSNPN and CDR2 SVGIG (reference sequence). This CDR3 has 12 residues. The V gene lost 4 bases and the J gene lost 3 bases, with 10 bases spanning the gap. CDR3: CAWKGGGYEQYF. CDR3 coding DNA: TGTGCCTGGAAGGGAGGGGGCTACGAGCAGTACTTC.

This chain links TRBV29-1 with TRBJ2-5, with TRBD1 matching over 9 bases. The V and J ends lost 8 bases and 3 bases, in that order; junction bases with no gene match: 13. The germline gives CDR1 SQVTM, CDR2 ANQGSEA. This CDR3 is 15 amino acids long. The CDR3 region has the DNA TGCAGCACTCGAAGGGACAGGGACTTGGAAGAGACCCAGTACTTC. Amino acid sequence: CSTRRDRDLEETQYF.

The J gene is TRBJ2-7, the V gene TRBV6-1; D perhaps matches TRBD2 (5 bases). CDR1 and CDR2 from the germline V gene are MNHNS and SASEGT. This CDR3 spans 15 amino acids. The V and J ends lost 10 bases and 0 bases respectively, with 19 bases between them. The CDR3 protein is CATSGLPSSSYEQYF. For the CDR3, the DNA is TGTGCCACTAGTGGACTTCCCTCTTCCTCCTACGAGCAGTACTTC.

The rearrangement links TRBV25-1 to TRBJ2-5; 8 bases line up with TRBD1. The CDR3 is 16 amino acids. Trimming at V came to 4 bases and at J to 5 bases, leaving 12 bases not matched to a gene. CDR1 and CDR2 from the germline V gene are MGHDK and SYGVNS. The CDR3 DNA sequence: TGTGCCAGCAGTGGCAACAGGGGGGCTTATTTGGAGACCCAGTACTTC. The encoded protein is CASSGNRGAYLETQYF.

This clone turned up a few times. The genes are TRBV14 and TRBJ1-1; a possible D gene is TRBD1 (5 bases). From germline, CDR1 is SGHDN and CDR2 FVKESK. The CDR3 totals 16 residues. V was shortened by 0 bases and J by 7 bases, with 18 bases between the two germline ends. The CDR3 reads CASSQDRGRVVDEAFF. As DNA, the CDR3 is TGTGCCAGCAGCCAAGATAGGGGCAGGGTGGTGGATGAAGCTTTCTTT.

This clone appeared a single time. The V and J genes are TRBV2 and TRBJ1-2; 9 bases match TRBD1. This CDR3 comprises 14 residues. V was clipped by 1 base and J by 5 bases; unmatched bases: 2. Per the germline V gene, CDR1 is SNHLY and CDR2 is FYNNEI. The CDR3 nucleotides read TGTGCCAGCAGTGAAGGACAGGGGGAATATGGCTACACCTTC. Its translation: CASSEGQGEYGYTF.

The chain employs TRBV18 and TRBJ1-2; possibly TRBD1 for D (5 bases). Germline V gene sequence: CDR1 KGHSH, CDR2 LQKENI. Between the trimmed V and J ends, which lost 3 bases and 8 bases, there was a span of 13 bases. The CDR3 has 13 residues. The CDR3, as DNA: TGTGCCAGCTCACCCCAGGGTAGGAACGGCTACACCTTC. Its protein product is CASSPQGRNGYTF.

The rearrangement links TRBV6-1 to TRBJ2-6; 11 nucleotides agree with TRBD1. With 3 bases clipped from V and 0 bases from J, the junction kept 4 bases outside the gene matches. CDR3 length equals 18 residues. Germline CDR1 is MNHNS and CDR2 is SASEGT. The CDR3 nucleotides are TGTGCCAGCAGTGACCGGACAGGGGGCTTCTCTGGGGCCAACGTCCTGACTTTC. Its translation is CASSDRTGGFSGANVLTF.

This chain links TRBV28 with TRBJ2-1; 7 nucleotides line up with TRBD2. The CDR3 totals 12 residues. Trimming took 5 bases from V and 16 from J; bases not matched to a gene: 11. CDR1 is MDHEN and CDR2 is SYDVKM in the germline V gene. CDR3 amino acids: CASSPPVGGSFF. In DNA form, the CDR3 reads TGTGCCAGCAGTCCCCCGGTGGGCGGGAGTTTCTTC.

CDR3 sequence: CASSVSFSDYEQYF. CDR3 nucleotide sequence: TGCGCCAGCAGCGTGAGCTTCTCTGACTACGAGCAGTACTTC. The chain carries TRBV5-1 and TRBJ2-7; no definite D call. Germline loops: CDR1 SGHRS, CDR2 YFSETQ. Deletions cut 4 bases from V and 3 bases from J, with 14 bases between. The CDR3 has 14 amino acids.

In its sample, this clone was seen a few times. The chain combines TRBV4-1 with TRBJ2-1, with 8 nucleotides matching TRBD2. Germline loops: CDR1 MGHRA, CDR2 YSYEKL. The length of the CDR3 is 15 residues. The V and J ends lost 1 base and 5 bases, in that order; junction bases with no gene match: 4. The CDR3 DNA reads as TGCGCCAGCAGCCAAGGCGGGGGGTCGAACAATGAGCAGTTCTTC. This translates into CASSQGGGSNNEQFF.

This sequence joins TRBV15 and TRBJ2-7, with 12 bases aligning to TRBD2. The V and J ends lost 6 bases and 1 base, in that order; junction bases with no gene match: 4. The CDR3 totals 15 residues. The germline V gene has CDR1 LNHNV and CDR2 YYDKDF (reference sequence). The DNA for the CDR3 is TGTGCCACCAGGCCCGGGACTAGCGGGTCCTACGAGCAGTACTTC. As protein: CATRPGTSGSYEQYF. The variable domain in full, with the rest retrieved from reference TRBV15 and TRBJ2-7, is DAMVIQNPRYQVTQFGKPVTLSCSQTLNHNVMYWYQQKSSQAPKLLFHYYDKDFNNEADTPDNFQSRRPNTSFCFLDIRSPGLGDTAMYLCATRPGTSGSYEQYFGPGTRLTVT.

This clone showed up just a few times. The chain employs TRBV6-6 and TRBJ2-5, with 9 positions matching TRBD2. The length of the CDR3 is 14 residues. Germline trimming cut 2 bases from V and 5 bases from J; bases unmatched to any gene: 3. CDR1 and CDR2 (germline): MNHNY, SVGAGI (reference sequence). CDR3 residues: CASSYAGGRETQYF. DNA for the CDR3: TGTGCCAGCAGTTACGCGGGAGGGAGGGAGACCCAGTACTTC.

The chain is built from TRBV30 and TRBJ1-1; D is ambiguous. V was pared by 7 bases and J by 1 base, with 13 bases between. Germline CDR1 and CDR2: GTSNPN and SVGIG (reference sequence). The CDR3 extends over 13 amino acids. DNA for the CDR3: TGTGCCTTCGAGGTCGCCCGGAACACTGAAGCTTTCTTT. It encodes CAFEVARNTEAFF. Looking up the rest from reference TRBV30 and TRBJ1-1 gives the full variable domain: SQTIHQWPATLVQPVGSPLSLECTVEGTSNPNLYWYRQAAGRGLQLLFYSVGIGQISSEVPQNLSASRPQDRQFILSSKKLLLSDSGFYLCAFEVARNTEAFFGQGTRLTVV.

V and J are TRBV4-1 and TRBJ1-1; D unresolved. V was trimmed by 0 bases and J by 1 base, leaving 9 bases between them. Germline V CDR1 and CDR2: MGHRA, YSYEKL. This CDR3 region has 15 residues. The CDR3 DNA reads as TGCGCCAGCAGCCAAGAAGTTACGGGGAACACTGAAGCTTTCTTT. Protein product: CASSQEVTGNTEAFF.

The rearrangement links TRBV5-6 to TRBJ2-3; 11 bases are shared with TRBD1. The V and J ends lost 1 base and 5 bases, in that order; junction bases with no gene match: 9. Germline lookup yields CDR1 SGHDT and CDR2 YYEEEE. The CDR3 runs 17 residues. The CDR3 DNA sequence: TGTGCCAGCAGCTTGCCAAGGGACAGGGGGTTCGTAGATACGCAGTATTTT. Its protein is CASSLPRDRGFVDTQYF.

Turning to this clone: A much larger clone is a single base away; this may be a read error. This chain links TRBV7-8 with TRBJ1-2; 9 bases agree with TRBD1. The V gene's germline CDR1 is SGHVS and CDR2 FQNEAQ. This CDR3 spans 14 amino acids. V was clipped by 4 bases and J by 2 bases; unmatched bases: 2. CDR3 sequence reads: CASSSTGGNYGYTF. CDR3 nucleotides: TGTGCCAGCAGCTCAACAGGGGGCAACTATGGCTACACCTTC.